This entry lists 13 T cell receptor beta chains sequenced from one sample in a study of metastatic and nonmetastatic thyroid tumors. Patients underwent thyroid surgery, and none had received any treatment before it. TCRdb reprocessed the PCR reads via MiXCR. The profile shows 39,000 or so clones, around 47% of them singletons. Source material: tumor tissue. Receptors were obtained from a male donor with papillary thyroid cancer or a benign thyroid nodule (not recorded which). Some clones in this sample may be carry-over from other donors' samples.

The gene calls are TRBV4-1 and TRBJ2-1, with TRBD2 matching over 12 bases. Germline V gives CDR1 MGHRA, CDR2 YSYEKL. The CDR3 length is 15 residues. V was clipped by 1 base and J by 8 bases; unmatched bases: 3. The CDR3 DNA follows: TGCGCCAGCAGCCAAGGGCTAGCGGGAGGGTATGAGCAGTTCTTC. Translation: CASSQGLAGGYEQFF.

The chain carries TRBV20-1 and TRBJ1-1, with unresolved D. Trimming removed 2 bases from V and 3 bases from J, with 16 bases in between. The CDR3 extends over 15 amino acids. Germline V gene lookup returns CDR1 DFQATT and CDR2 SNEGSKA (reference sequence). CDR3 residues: CSARKVGRSDTEAFF. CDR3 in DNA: TGCAGTGCTAGAAAAGTCGGCAGGTCGGACACTGAAGCTTTCTTT.

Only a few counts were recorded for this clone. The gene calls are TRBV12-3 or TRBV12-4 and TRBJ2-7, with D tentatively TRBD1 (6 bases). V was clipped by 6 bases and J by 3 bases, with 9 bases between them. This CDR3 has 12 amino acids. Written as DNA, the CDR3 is TGTGCCAGCAGCGGGACATACTACGAGCAGTACTTC. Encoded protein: CASSGTYYEQYF.

This chain's CDR3 is CASSLARIDEQFF. CDR3 nucleotide sequence: TGTGCCAGCAGCTTAGCCCGTATAGATGAGCAGTTCTTC. V gene TRBV13 combines with J gene TRBJ2-1; D uncertain. The CDR3 is 13 residues long. From germline, CDR1 is PRHDT and CDR2 FYEKMQ (reference sequence). Trimming removed 1 base at V and 8 bases at J, with 9 bases between.

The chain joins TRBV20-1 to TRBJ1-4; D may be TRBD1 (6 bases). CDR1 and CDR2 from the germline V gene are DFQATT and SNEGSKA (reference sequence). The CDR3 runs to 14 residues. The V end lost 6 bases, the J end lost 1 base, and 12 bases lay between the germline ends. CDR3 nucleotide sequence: TGCAGTGCATGGGGGGCGGGAACTAATGAAAAACTGTTTTTT. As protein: CSAWGAGTNEKLFF.

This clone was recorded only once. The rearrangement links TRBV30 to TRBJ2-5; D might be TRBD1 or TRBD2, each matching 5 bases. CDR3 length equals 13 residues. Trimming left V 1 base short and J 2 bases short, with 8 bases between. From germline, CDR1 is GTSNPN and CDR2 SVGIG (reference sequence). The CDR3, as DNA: TGTGCCTGGAGTGGGGGGAAACAAGAGACCCAGTACTTC. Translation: CAWSGGKQETQYF. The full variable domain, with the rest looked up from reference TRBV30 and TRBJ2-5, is SQTIHQWPATLVQPVGSPLSLECTVEGTSNPNLYWYRQAAGRGLQLLFYSVGIGQISSEVPQNLSASRPQDRQFILSSKKLLLSDSGFYLCAWSGGKQETQYFGPGTRLLVL.

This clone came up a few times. The CDR3: CASSLWGQGEDGELFF. The CDR3 DNA sequence: TGTGCCAGCAGTTTATGGGGACAGGGAGAGGACGGGGAGCTGTTTTTT. This rearrangement joins TRBV28 to TRBJ2-2; TRBD1 matches 9 bases. The CDR3 contains 16 residues. The V segment lost 0 bases and the J segment 7 bases; nucleotides outside the gene matches: 6. The germline V gene encodes CDR1 MDHEN and CDR2 SYDVKM.

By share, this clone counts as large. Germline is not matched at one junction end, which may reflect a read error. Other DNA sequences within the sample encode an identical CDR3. This chain's CDR3 is CASSLEGQSNVVF. CDR3 sequence (DNA): TGTGCCAGCAGCTTAGAGGGCCAGTCAAATGTTGTTTTT. The chain carries TRBV13 and TRBJ1-3; D remains unclear. From germline, CDR1 is PRHDT and CDR2 FYEKMQ (reference sequence). CDR3 length: 13 amino acids.

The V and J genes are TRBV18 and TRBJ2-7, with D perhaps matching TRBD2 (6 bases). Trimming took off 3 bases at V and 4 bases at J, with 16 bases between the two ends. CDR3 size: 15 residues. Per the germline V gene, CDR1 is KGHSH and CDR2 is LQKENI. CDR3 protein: CASSPDSGVGYEQYF. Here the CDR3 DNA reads TGTGCCAGCTCACCCGATTCGGGGGTGGGATACGAGCAGTACTTC.

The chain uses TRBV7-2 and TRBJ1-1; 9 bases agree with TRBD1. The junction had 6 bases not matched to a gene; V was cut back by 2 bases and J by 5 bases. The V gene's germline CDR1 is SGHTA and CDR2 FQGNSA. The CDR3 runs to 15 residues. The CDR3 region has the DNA TGTGCCAGCAGCTTAACAGGGGGCGCAAGGACTGAAGCTTTCTTT. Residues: CASSLTGGARTEAFF.

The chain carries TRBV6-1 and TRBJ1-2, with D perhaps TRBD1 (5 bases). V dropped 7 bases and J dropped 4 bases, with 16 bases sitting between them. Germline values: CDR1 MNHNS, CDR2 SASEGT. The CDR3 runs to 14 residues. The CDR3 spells CASTDSSDSYGYTF. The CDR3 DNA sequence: TGTGCCAGCACCGACAGCTCAGATAGCTATGGCTACACCTTC.

The CDR3 sequence is CASSQQSNYGYTF. CDR3 coding DNA: TGTGCCAGCAGTCAACAGAGTAACTATGGCTACACCTTC. The chain joins TRBV27 to TRBJ1-2; D unclear. The V end was cut by 5 bases, the J end by 1 base, with 8 bases between. This CDR3 contains 13 residues. Germline values: CDR1 MNHEY, CDR2 SMNVEV (reference sequence).

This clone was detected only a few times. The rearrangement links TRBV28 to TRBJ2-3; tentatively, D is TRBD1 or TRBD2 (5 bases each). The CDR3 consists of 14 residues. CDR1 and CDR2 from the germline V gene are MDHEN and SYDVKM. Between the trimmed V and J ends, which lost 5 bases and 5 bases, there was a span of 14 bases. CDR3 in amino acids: CASSGRPGLDTQYF. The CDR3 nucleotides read TGTGCCAGCAGTGGGAGACCAGGGCTAGATACGCAGTATTTT.